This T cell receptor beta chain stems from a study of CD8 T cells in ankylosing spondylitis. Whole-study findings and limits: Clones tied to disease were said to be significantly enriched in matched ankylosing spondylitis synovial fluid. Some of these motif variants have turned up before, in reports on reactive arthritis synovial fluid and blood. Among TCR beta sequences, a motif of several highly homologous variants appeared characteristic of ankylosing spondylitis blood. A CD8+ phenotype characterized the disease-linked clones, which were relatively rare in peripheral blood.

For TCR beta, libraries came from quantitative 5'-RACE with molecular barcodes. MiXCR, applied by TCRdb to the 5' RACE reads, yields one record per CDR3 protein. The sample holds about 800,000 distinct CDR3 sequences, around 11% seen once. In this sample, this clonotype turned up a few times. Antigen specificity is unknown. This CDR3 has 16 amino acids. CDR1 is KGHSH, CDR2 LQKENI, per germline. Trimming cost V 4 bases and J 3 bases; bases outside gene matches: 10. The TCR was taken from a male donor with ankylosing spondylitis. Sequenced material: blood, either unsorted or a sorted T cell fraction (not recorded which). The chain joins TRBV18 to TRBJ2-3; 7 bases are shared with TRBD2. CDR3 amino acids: CASSRPISGLTDTQYF. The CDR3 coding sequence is TGTGCCAGCTCACGTCCCATTAGCGGGTTGACAGATACGCAGTATTTT.